The 21 T cell receptor beta chains reported below all come from one sample, sequenced in a study of lung T cells in sarcoidosis with Löfgren's syndrome. In TCRdb, the reads were re-called with MiXCR into one record per CDR3 protein. The sample consists of about 770 distinct CDR3 sequences, about 22% of them appearing once. Sequenced sample: CD4+ T cells from PBMCs. The receptors come from a human donor with sarcoidosis (Löfgren's syndrome or another form), or a control subject (not recorded which).

By sample fraction, this clonotype is large. V usage is TRBV5-4 and J usage is TRBJ2-1; 7 nucleotides line up with TRBD2. Germline trimming cut 3 bases from V and 6 bases from J; bases unmatched to any gene: 6. Germline CDR1 and CDR2: SGHNT and YYREEE (reference sequence). The CDR3 runs 14 residues. In DNA, the CDR3 is TGTGCCAGCAGCTCGGGACTACTCCCCAATGAGCAGTTCTTC. Amino acids: CASSSGLLPNEQFF.

This clonotype rates as medium-sized. The chain couples TRBV7-9 to TRBJ1-2, with 10 bases matching TRBD1. The trim removed 3 bases at V and 3 bases at J, leaving 4 bases unmatched. The length of the CDR3 is 15 residues. Germline V gives CDR1 SEHNR, CDR2 FQNEAQ (reference sequence). CDR3: CASSFQGTGDYGYTF. In DNA form, the CDR3 reads TGTGCCAGCAGCTTCCAGGGGACAGGGGACTATGGCTACACCTTC.

This clonotype was seen a few times. This chain connects TRBV5-1 to TRBJ1-2; 9 nucleotides match TRBD1. The length of the CDR3 is 13 residues. Germline CDR1 and CDR2: SGHRS and YFSETQ. Germline trimming cut 2 bases from V and 5 bases from J; bases unmatched to any gene: 1. The CDR3 is CASSFDRGYGYTF. The CDR3, as DNA: TGCGCCAGCAGCTTCGACAGGGGGTATGGCTACACCTTC.

The chain employs TRBV5-4 and TRBJ2-5; 13 bases are shared with TRBD2. Germline CDR1 SGHNT, CDR2 YYREEE (reference sequence). CDR3 length: 16 residues. Germline trimming cut 0 bases from V and 4 bases from J; bases unmatched to any gene: 3. CDR3 loop: CASSLGLAGGGETQYF. Here the CDR3 DNA reads TGTGCCAGCAGCTTGGGACTAGCGGGGGGAGGAGAGACCCAGTACTTC.

This clonotype is termed large (0.1 to 1%). The chain recombines TRBV12-3 or TRBV12-4 with TRBJ2-3; 11 bases fit TRBD1. V gave up 6 bases and J gave up 4 bases; unmatched junction bases: 3. The CDR3 contains 14 residues. CDR3 sequence: CASSGTGGPDTQYF. CDR3 bases: TGTGCCAGCAGCGGGACAGGGGGTCCAGATACGCAGTATTTT.

This chain joins TRBV7-9 and TRBJ1-1, with D uncertain. This CDR3 has 15 amino acids. Looked up from germline, CDR1 is SEHNR and CDR2 is FQNEAQ (reference sequence). Trimming cost V 4 bases and J 3 bases, with 15 bases left between them. CDR3 region: CASSYDATGDTEAFF. The CDR3 DNA is TGTGCCAGCAGCTACGATGCGACCGGCGACACTGAAGCTTTCTTT.

Regarding this clonotype: It is likely a read error, because the conserved phenylalanine at the end of the CDR3 is missing. The rearrangement joins TRBV6-2 or TRBV6-3 to TRBJ2-7; a possible D gene is TRBD1 (5 bases). Looked up from germline, CDR1 is MNHEY and CDR2 is SVGEGT. The CDR3 loop spans 16 amino acids. The V gene lost 2 bases and the J gene lost 5 bases, with 19 bases spanning the gap. The CDR3 nucleotides read TGTGCCAGCAGTTACAGTACTTTGGATAGGGGTAACGAGCAGTACTTA. Encoded protein: CASSYSTLDRGNEQYL.

Relative to its sample, this clonotype is medium-sized (0.01 to 0.1%). This rearrangement joins TRBV29-1 to TRBJ1-1; 10 positions match TRBD1. CDR1 and CDR2 (germline): SQVTM, ANQGSEA. V lost 6 bases to trimming and J lost 3 bases; unmatched junction nucleotides: 4. The CDR3 is 13 amino acids. For the CDR3, the DNA is TGCAGCGTCCAAGGACAGGGGGACACTGAAGCTTTCTTT. Protein sequence: CSVQGQGDTEAFF.

The chain links TRBV2 to TRBJ1-2; D is unresolved. CDR3 length: 13 residues. V shed 4 bases and J shed 8 bases, with 14 bases lying between them. Germline CDR1 SNHLY, CDR2 FYNNEI. The chain's CDR3 is CASSASVMGGYTF. In DNA, the CDR3 is TGTGCCAGCAGTGCCTCCGTGATGGGCGGCTACACCTTC.

As concerns this clonotype: It may be a read error: a sequence one base away is much more abundant. The gene calls are TRBV19 and TRBJ2-1, with D tentatively TRBD1 or TRBD2 (5 bases each). CDR3 length: 14 residues. Germline CDR1 is LNHDA and CDR2 is SQIVND (reference sequence). The CDR3 DNA reads as TGTGCCACCCGGGACGGAAGCTCCTACAGTGAGCAGTTCTTC. It encodes CATRDGSSYSEQFF.

V usage is TRBV29-1 and J usage is TRBJ1-1; D is perhaps TRBD1 (5 bases). The CDR3 covers 16 residues. The V end lost 7 bases, the J end lost 0 bases, and 21 bases lay between the germline ends. Germline CDR1 is SQVTM and CDR2 is ANQGSEA. Written as DNA, the CDR3 is TGCAGCGCGGGACCAAAAAACTTCCGACTGAACACTGAAGCTTTCTTT. It encodes CSAGPKNFRLNTEAFF.

By share, this clonotype ranks as large. The chain joins TRBV2 to TRBJ1-2; no clear D gene. Trimming pared 2 bases from V and 11 bases from J, leaving 9 bases between. Germline CDR1 and CDR2: SNHLY and FYNNEI. This CDR3 is 11 amino acids long. CDR3 DNA sequence: TGTGCCAGCAGTGAAATCGGAGGGTACACCTTC. This encodes CASSEIGGYTF.

About this clonotype itself: A junction boundary mismatches the germline segment, possibly from a read error. The chain is built from TRBV20-1 and TRBJ1-3, with a possible D match to TRBD1 (6 bases). Germline CDR1 DFQATT, CDR2 SNEGSKA (reference sequence). This CDR3 contains 19 residues. CDR3: CSAEVPQGGGWNSGNTVYF. In nucleotides, the CDR3 is TGCAGTGCCGAAGTCCCACAGGGAGGAGGATGGAACTCTGGAAACACCGTATATTTT.

This chain joins TRBV11-3 and TRBJ2-5; D is undetermined. Germline CDR1 SGHNT, CDR2 YENEEA. The length of the CDR3 is 11 residues. V lost 5 bases, J lost 7 bases, and 8 bases lay in between. Written as DNA, the CDR3 is TGTGCCAGCAGCAGAGATGGGACCCAGTACTTC. As protein: CASSRDGTQYF.

Judged by abundance, this clonotype is large (0.1 to 1%). This chain connects TRBV20-1 to TRBJ1-1; no firm D call. This CDR3 spans 14 amino acids. Trimming shortened V by 3 bases and J by 0 bases, and 11 bases separated the two germline ends. Germline assignment: CDR1 DFQATT and CDR2 SNEGSKA (reference sequence). The DNA for the CDR3 is TGCAGTGCTAGTAGGGCCCTAATGAACACTGAAGCTTTCTTT. It encodes CSASRALMNTEAFF.

This clonotype ranks as large. J is TRBJ2-3 and V is TRBV7-3, with 12 bases lining up with TRBD2. Germline CDR1 reads SGHTA; CDR2 reads FQGTGA. This CDR3 is built from 16 residues. V shed 6 bases and J 2 bases; nucleotides not matched to a gene: 6. This CDR3 is CASRPGLAGNTDTQYF. As DNA, the CDR3 is TGTGCCAGCAGGCCTGGACTAGCGGGAAACACAGATACGCAGTATTTT.

This clonotype ranks as large (0.1 to 1%). J is TRBJ2-1 and V is TRBV3-1; TRBD2 matches 7 bases. The germline gives CDR1 LGHDT, CDR2 YNNKEL (reference sequence). This CDR3 contains 13 residues. V was pared by 0 bases and J by 10 bases, with 3 bases of the junction left unmatched. In nucleotides, the CDR3 is TGTGCCAGCAGCCAAGATCAACTAGCGGAGCAGTTCTTC. As protein: CASSQDQLAEQFF.

A few counts support this clonotype. The V gene is TRBV11-1, the J gene TRBJ2-1; D is perhaps TRBD2 (5 bases). This CDR3 is 14 amino acids long. Germline CDR1 is SGHAT and CDR2 is FQDESV (reference sequence). The V gene lost 5 bases and the J gene lost 8 bases, with 16 bases spanning the gap. In nucleotides, the CDR3 is TGTGCCAGCAGCCCCGAGCCCGGGATCGATGAGCAGTTCTTC. Its protein product is CASSPEPGIDEQFF.

This clonotype is categorized as large. CDR3: CASSFASGGSDTQYF. CDR3 nucleotides: TGTGCCAGCAGTTTTGCTAGCGGGGGTTCAGATACGCAGTATTTT. The chain links TRBV28 to TRBJ2-3, with 10 bases lining up with TRBD2. CDR1 MDHEN and CDR2 SYDVKM come from the germline V gene. Trimming removed 3 bases from V and 4 bases from J; junction bases left unmatched: 4. The length of the CDR3 is 15 residues.

This clonotype is labeled large. The J gene is TRBJ2-1, the V gene TRBV2; TRBD1 matches at 7 bases. The CDR3 length is 13 residues. CDR1 and CDR2 from the germline V gene are SNHLY and FYNNEI. V was pared by 5 bases and J by 4 bases, with 2 bases of the junction left unmatched. The CDR3 region is CASSWDSYNEQFF. The CDR3 DNA reads TGTGCCAGCAGTTGGGACAGTTACAATGAGCAGTTCTTC.

By share of the sample, this clonotype is large (0.1 to 1%). V usage is TRBV2 and J usage is TRBJ1-3; the D gene is possibly TRBD1 (5 bases). The CDR3 sequence is 13 residues long. Germline CDR1 and CDR2: SNHLY and FYNNEI. V was clipped by 7 bases and J by 0 bases, with 7 bases between them. CDR3 in amino acids: CASKQDSGNTIYF. The CDR3 region has the DNA TGTGCCAGCAAACAGGACTCTGGAAACACCATATATTTT.